The rows below give T cell receptor beta chains drawn from one sample of a study of T cell responses to AZD1222 COVID-19 vaccine. Sequencing used immunoSEQ multiplex PCR; TCRdb keeps in-frame clones, though not all of them. Among approximately 60,000 clones listed, approximately 83% were seen once. The sequencing used peripheral blood, collected on day 0 of AZD1222 vaccination. These receptors all stem from an adult in good health. Both conserved end residues are part of each CDR3. The D gene is left open where the match is weak. Clone sizes are given selectively: once, few, many, or a class where the clone is expanded.

CDR3nt: TGTGCCAGTAGTGTAGGATTCAGGGACTCCTACGAGCAGTACTTC
CDR3aa: CASSVGFRDSYEQYF
abundance: NA
d_gene: NA
v_gene: TRBV19
j_gene: TRBJ2-7

CDR3nt: TGTGCCAGTAGTAGCGGGGGGATAGAGACCCAGTACTTC
CDR3aa: CASSSGGIETQYF
abundance: NA
d_gene: TRBD2
v_gene: TRBV19
j_gene: TRBJ2-5

CDR3nt: TGTGCCAGCAGCCCCGACTCCGGCGTTTACAATGAGCAGTTCTTC
CDR3aa: CASSPDSGVYNEQFF
abundance: few
d_gene: NA
v_gene: TRBV5-5
j_gene: TRBJ2-1

CDR3nt: TGTGCCAGCAGCCCCCACAGGGGGATCACAGATACGCAGTATTTT
CDR3aa: CASSPHRGITDTQYF
abundance: few
d_gene: TRBD1
v_gene: TRBV6-2/TRBV6-3
j_gene: TRBJ2-3

CDR3nt: TGTGCCAGCAGTGAATGGGGGTCGAACACCGGGGAGCTGTTTTTT
CDR3aa: CASSEWGSNTGELFF
abundance: NA
d_gene: NA
v_gene: TRBV2
j_gene: TRBJ2-2

CDR3nt: TGCGCCAGCAGCCAAGGGGGGGCGGCAGATACGCAGTATTTT
CDR3aa: CASSQGGAADTQYF
abundance: NA
d_gene: NA
v_gene: TRBV4-3
j_gene: TRBJ2-3

CDR3nt: TGTGCCAGCTCACCACCGGCGCGGGGGACCTACAATGAGCAGTTCTTC
CDR3aa: CASSPPARGTYNEQFF
abundance: few
d_gene: TRBD2
v_gene: TRBV18
j_gene: TRBJ2-1

CDR3nt: TGTGCCAGCAGCTTCCGGGGGGCAAGGGGCTACACCTTC
CDR3aa: CASSFRGARGYTF
abundance: NA
d_gene: NA
v_gene: TRBV7-2
j_gene: TRBJ1-2

CDR3nt: TGCGCCAGCAGCCAAGGGAGAGGACAGTACGAGCAGTACTTC
CDR3aa: CASSQGRGQYEQYF
abundance: NA
d_gene: NA
v_gene: TRBV4-3
j_gene: TRBJ2-7

CDR3nt: TGTGCCAGGGATGGGGGGTTTATAAATGGCTACACCTTC
CDR3aa: CARDGGFINGYTF
abundance: NA
d_gene: NA
v_gene: TRBV2
j_gene: TRBJ1-2

CDR3nt: TGTGCCAGCTGTTTGGGAGGGGGAGGGGAGACCCAGTACTTC
CDR3aa: CASCLGGGGETQYF
abundance: NA
d_gene: NA
v_gene: TRBV28
j_gene: TRBJ2-5

CDR3nt: TGTGCCAGTAGCGAGGACGGCTCTAACTATGGCTACACCTTC
CDR3aa: CASSEDGSNYGYTF
abundance: NA
d_gene: NA
v_gene: TRBV19
j_gene: TRBJ1-2

CDR3nt: TGTGCCAGTAGTATAGTTGGGGTTACTGGAAACACCATATATTTT
CDR3aa: CASSIVGVTGNTIYF
abundance: NA
d_gene: NA
v_gene: TRBV19
j_gene: TRBJ1-3

CDR3nt: TGTGCCAGTAGTGGAACCGGGACTAGCGGTACCGGGGAGCTGTTTTTT
CDR3aa: CASSGTGTSGTGELFF
abundance: NA
d_gene: TRBD2
v_gene: TRBV19
j_gene: TRBJ2-2

CDR3nt: TGTGCCAGTAGTCGAAAAGGGCAGGCCCCGAGGGGCTACACCTTC
CDR3aa: CASSRKGQAPRGYTF
abundance: NA
d_gene: NA
v_gene: TRBV19
j_gene: TRBJ1-2

CDR3nt: TGTGCCAGCGCAGGGGGCCTTAATGAAAAACTGTTTTTT
CDR3aa: CASAGGLNEKLFF
abundance: NA
d_gene: TRBD1
v_gene: TRBV18
j_gene: TRBJ1-4

CDR3nt: TGCGCCAGCAGCAACGGGAACAGGGCGACAGATACGCAGTATTTT
CDR3aa: CASSNGNRATDTQYF
abundance: NA
d_gene: NA
v_gene: TRBV5-1
j_gene: TRBJ2-3

CDR3nt: TGTGCCAGCAGCTTAAGTGGATTCGAGACCCAGTACTTC
CDR3aa: CASSLSGFETQYF
abundance: NA
d_gene: NA
v_gene: TRBV7-9
j_gene: TRBJ2-5

CDR3nt: TGTGCCAGCAGTTTAAGTTGGGGCTTCTCCTACAATGAGCAGTTCTTC
CDR3aa: CASSLSWGFSYNEQFF
abundance: NA
d_gene: NA
v_gene: TRBV27
j_gene: TRBJ2-1

CDR3nt: TGTGCCAGCTCACCGACACTAGCTGGTGGAGATACGCAGTATTTT
CDR3aa: CASSPTLAGGDTQYF
abundance: NA
d_gene: NA
v_gene: TRBV18
j_gene: TRBJ2-3

CDR3nt: TGCGCCAGTCGATGGGACAGCGGTACCTACGAGCAGTACTTC
CDR3aa: CASRWDSGTYEQYF
abundance: few
d_gene: TRBD1
v_gene: TRBV10-2
j_gene: TRBJ2-7

CDR3nt: TGTGCCAGCAGTTTTGACGGTGGGAAATATCAGCCCCAGCATTTT
CDR3aa: CASSFDGGKYQPQHF
abundance: NA
d_gene: NA
v_gene: TRBV6-5
j_gene: TRBJ1-5

CDR3nt: TGTGCCAGCAGTGATGGTGCTGGAAACACCATATATTTT
CDR3aa: CASSDGAGNTIYF
abundance: NA
d_gene: NA
v_gene: TRBV12-3/TRBV12-4
j_gene: TRBJ1-3

CDR3nt: TGTGCCACCCGTGGCACTGAAGCTTTCTTT
CDR3aa: CATRGTEAFF
abundance: NA
d_gene: NA
v_gene: TRBV25-1
j_gene: TRBJ1-1

CDR3nt: TGTGCCAGCAGCCCCTTACACGCCCAAGAGACCCAGTACTTC
CDR3aa: CASSPLHAQETQYF
abundance: NA
d_gene: NA
v_gene: TRBV13
j_gene: TRBJ2-5

CDR3nt: TGCAGCGTGGCTAGCGGGGGAAACTACAATGAGCAGTTCTTC
CDR3aa: CSVASGGNYNEQFF
abundance: NA
d_gene: TRBD2
v_gene: TRBV29-1
j_gene: TRBJ2-1

CDR3nt: TGTGCCAGCAGTTACTCGGGCAGGGCCCGGCAGCCCCAGCATTTT
CDR3aa: CASSYSGRARQPQHF
abundance: once
d_gene: NA
v_gene: TRBV6-2/TRBV6-3
j_gene: TRBJ1-5

CDR3nt: TGTGCCAGCACTAAGACAGCCGACCCCACAGATACGCAGTATTTT
CDR3aa: CASTKTADPTDTQYF
abundance: NA
d_gene: NA
v_gene: TRBV6-5
j_gene: TRBJ2-3

CDR3nt: TGTGCCAGCAGCTTGGGGCCACGCTCTTTTCATTCACCCCTCCACTTT
CDR3aa: CASSLGPRSFHSPLHF
abundance: NA
d_gene: NA
v_gene: TRBV5-6
j_gene: TRBJ1-6

CDR3nt: TGTGCCAGCAGCTTGGCCGACAGCCCCGGGGAGACCCAGTACTTC
CDR3aa: CASSLADSPGETQYF
abundance: NA
d_gene: NA
v_gene: TRBV5-4
j_gene: TRBJ2-5

CDR3nt: TGTGCCAGTAAAGGGGCCGGGGAGCTGTTTTTT
CDR3aa: CASKGAGELFF
abundance: NA
d_gene: NA
v_gene: TRBV25-1
j_gene: TRBJ2-2

CDR3nt: TGTGCCAGCAGCTTAGGGGACAGCGGCTACGAGCAGTACTTC
CDR3aa: CASSLGDSGYEQYF
abundance: NA
d_gene: TRBD1
v_gene: TRBV7-2
j_gene: TRBJ2-7

CDR3nt: TGTGCCAGTAGCATTTCGGACAACTCCTACGAGCAGTACTTC
CDR3aa: CASSISDNSYEQYF
abundance: NA
d_gene: NA
v_gene: TRBV19
j_gene: TRBJ2-7

CDR3nt: TGTGCCAGCAGCTCACCATGGGGGTATTCTAGCGGGCCCCACAATGAGCAGTTCTTC
CDR3aa: CASSSPWGYSSGPHNEQFF
abundance: NA
d_gene: TRBD2
v_gene: TRBV11-2
j_gene: TRBJ2-1

CDR3nt: TGTGCCAGCAGCTTGGGCGGGAGGAGGGATTCACCCCTCCACTTT
CDR3aa: CASSLGGRRDSPLHF
abundance: NA
d_gene: NA
v_gene: TRBV5-8
j_gene: TRBJ1-6

CDR3nt: TGTGCCAGCAGCTTAGGGGACATTAATCAGCCCCAGCATTTT
CDR3aa: CASSLGDINQPQHF
abundance: NA
d_gene: NA
v_gene: TRBV7-6
j_gene: TRBJ1-5

CDR3nt: TGTGCCAGCAGCCCCATGGGGGCTTCGTACACCGGGGAGCTGTTTTTT
CDR3aa: CASSPMGASYTGELFF
abundance: NA
d_gene: NA
v_gene: TRBV11-2
j_gene: TRBJ2-2

CDR3nt: TGTGCCAGCAGTTTACTAGGGGGCACTGAAGCTTTCTTT
CDR3aa: CASSLLGGTEAFF
abundance: NA
d_gene: NA
v_gene: TRBV12-3/TRBV12-4
j_gene: TRBJ1-1

CDR3nt: TGCGCCAGCAGCCCCCTGGGCGTCCGGGATACGCAGTATTTT
CDR3aa: CASSPLGVRDTQYF
abundance: NA
d_gene: NA
v_gene: TRBV5-1
j_gene: TRBJ2-3

CDR3nt: TGTGCCATCAGTGGGACAGGGAACACCGGGGAGCTGTTTTTT
CDR3aa: CAISGTGNTGELFF
abundance: NA
d_gene: TRBD1
v_gene: TRBV10-3
j_gene: TRBJ2-2

CDR3nt: TGTGCCAGCAGCTCATTCCCATACGAGCAGTACTTC
CDR3aa: CASSSFPYEQYF
abundance: once
d_gene: NA
v_gene: TRBV7-9
j_gene: TRBJ2-7

CDR3nt: TGTGCCACCTGGCAGACCGGGGAGCTGTTTTTT
CDR3aa: CATWQTGELFF
abundance: once
d_gene: NA
v_gene: TRBV10-3
j_gene: TRBJ2-2

CDR3nt: TGTGCCAGCAGCTTAACGCAGGGGACGGGAAACACCATATATTTT
CDR3aa: CASSLTQGTGNTIYF
abundance: NA
d_gene: NA
v_gene: TRBV7-3
j_gene: TRBJ1-3

CDR3nt: TGCGCCAGCAGTTCGGACCAAACGGGGCAGTACTTC
CDR3aa: CASSSDQTGQYF
abundance: NA
d_gene: NA
v_gene: TRBV5-1
j_gene: TRBJ2-7

CDR3nt: TGTGCCAGCAGTGTATGGGGAGGGAACAATGAGCAGTTCTTC
CDR3aa: CASSVWGGNNEQFF
abundance: NA
d_gene: TRBD2
v_gene: TRBV28
j_gene: TRBJ2-1

CDR3nt: TGTGCCAGCAGCTCCCCGGGAAATACAGGGCACGAGCAGTACTTC
CDR3aa: CASSSPGNTGHEQYF
abundance: few
d_gene: NA
v_gene: TRBV7-9
j_gene: TRBJ2-7

CDR3nt: TGTGCCAGCAGTGGGAGCTCTGGAAACACCATATATTTT
CDR3aa: CASSGSSGNTIYF
abundance: NA
d_gene: NA
v_gene: TRBV12-3/TRBV12-4
j_gene: TRBJ1-3

CDR3nt: TGTGCCAGCAGCCAAGTAGACGGGGGAGAGGCAGATACGCAGTATTTT
CDR3aa: CASSQVDGGEADTQYF
abundance: NA
d_gene: NA
v_gene: TRBV3-1/TRBV3-2
j_gene: TRBJ2-3

CDR3nt: TGTGCCTGGAGTGTACAGACATACACTGAAGCTTTCTTT
CDR3aa: CAWSVQTYTEAFF
abundance: few
d_gene: NA
v_gene: TRBV30
j_gene: TRBJ1-1

CDR3nt: TGTGCCAGCTCGATAAGCCAGATCCACTCTTTCTTT
CDR3aa: CASSISQIHSFF
abundance: NA
d_gene: NA
v_gene: TRBV6-5
j_gene: TRBJ1-1

CDR3nt: TGTGCCAGCATAACAGCGAAAGCATATGGCTACACCTTC
CDR3aa: CASITAKAYGYTF
abundance: few
d_gene: NA
v_gene: TRBV28
j_gene: TRBJ1-2

CDR3nt: TGTGCCAGCAGCTTCCGGGACTCTGATGAAAAACTGTTTTTT
CDR3aa: CASSFRDSDEKLFF
abundance: NA
d_gene: NA
v_gene: TRBV5-6
j_gene: TRBJ1-4

CDR3nt: TGTGCCAGCAGCAGTACCGGGACAGGACGAAACATTCAGTACTTC
CDR3aa: CASSSTGTGRNIQYF
abundance: NA
d_gene: TRBD1
v_gene: TRBV28
j_gene: TRBJ2-4